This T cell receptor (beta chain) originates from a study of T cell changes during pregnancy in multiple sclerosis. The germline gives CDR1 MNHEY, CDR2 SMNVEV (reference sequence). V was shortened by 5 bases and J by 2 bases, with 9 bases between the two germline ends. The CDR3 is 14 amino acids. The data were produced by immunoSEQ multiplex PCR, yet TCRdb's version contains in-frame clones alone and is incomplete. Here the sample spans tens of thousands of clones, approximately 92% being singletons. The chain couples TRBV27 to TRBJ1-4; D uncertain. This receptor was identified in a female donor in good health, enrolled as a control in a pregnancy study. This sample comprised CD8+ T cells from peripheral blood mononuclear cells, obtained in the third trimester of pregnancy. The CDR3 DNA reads TGTGCCAGCAGTCCACTGGGCACTAATGAAAAACTGTTTTTT. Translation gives CASSPLGTNEKLFF. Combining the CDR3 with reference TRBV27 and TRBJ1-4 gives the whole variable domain EAQVTQNPRYLITVTGKKLTVTCSQNMNHEYMSWYRQDPGLGLRQIYYSMNVEVTDKGDVPEGYKVSRKEKRNFPLILESPSPNQTSLYFCASSPLGTNEKLFFGSGTQLSVL.